This T cell receptor (beta chain) was captured in a study of control samples from healthy donors and cancer patients. Sequencing was performed with immunoSEQ multiplex PCR; in TCRdb, only in-frame clones are kept and a portion is missing. The sample has about 71,000 clones, approximately 89% seen once. CDR1 SGHTS and CDR2 YDEGEE come from the germline V gene. This CDR3 comprises 17 residues. J gave up 1 base and V 0 bases, and 5 bases lay outside the gene matches. Sequencing used PBMCs. The chain has TRBV5-8 and TRBJ2-5; 11 bases align to TRBD2. The TCR sequence derives from a man in his fifties or sixties with lung cancer. The DNA of the CDR3 is TGTGCCAGCAGCTTGGGGGCCACTAGCGGGGGCCAAGAGACCCAGTACTTC. Protein sequence: CASSLGATSGGQETQYF.